This is a list of T cell receptor beta chains from one sample in a study of T cells in Graves' hyperthyroidism and ophthalmopathy. Each CDR3 protein is one row after TCRdb ran MiXCR on the multiplex PCR reads. There are approximately 400,000 distinct CDR3 sequences in the sample; about 19% occur only once, and about 4% lies in the top ten. Sequencing was carried out using blood. The receptors stem from a young woman with Graves' hyperthyroidism. Both conserved end residues are part of each CDR3.

J: TRBJ1-5
V: TRBV12-3/TRBV12-4
CDR3: CASSLGSGGHQPQHF

J: TRBJ2-7
V: TRBV6-1
CDR3: CASSEWESSEQYF

J: TRBJ2-2
V: TRBV2
CDR3: CASSEELHGELFF

J: TRBJ2-7
V: TRBV28
CDR3: CASSSLTSGADF

J: TRBJ2-7
V: TRBV28
CDR3: CASHRTGLREQYF

J: TRBJ1-1
V: TRBV5-4
CDR3: CASSPGGHDTEAFF

J: TRBJ2-7
V: TRBV11-2
CDR3: CASSFGPRGGYEQYF

J: TRBJ2-5
V: TRBV18
CDR3: CASSPTGTLGETQYF

J: TRBJ2-7
V: TRBV6-1
CDR3: CASTLGQGLSEQYF

J: TRBJ2-2
V: TRBV24-1
CDR3: CATGEEGTGELFF

J: TRBJ2-7
V: TRBV12-3/TRBV12-4
CDR3: CASSFWLYEQYF

J: TRBJ1-2
V: TRBV18
CDR3: CASSPRTGGMDRGYTF

J: TRBJ2-5
V: TRBV5-1
CDR3: CASSYLGDTQETQYF

J: TRBJ1-6
V: TRBV7-8
CDR3: CASSSVNNSPLHF

J: TRBJ2-7
V: TRBV12-3/TRBV12-4
CDR3: CASSQGQGVNAYEQYF

J: TRBJ2-5
V: TRBV7-9
CDR3: CASSLLGLAGTQETQYF

J: TRBJ2-6
V: TRBV27
CDR3: CASRGSGANVLTF

J: TRBJ1-2
V: TRBV12-3/TRBV12-4
CDR3: CASTQGGGDYGYTF

J: TRBJ2-5
V: TRBV28
CDR3: CASSFGPGGETQYF

J: TRBJ1-2
V: TRBV7-9
CDR3: CASSLEGRKANYGYTF

J: TRBJ2-7
V: TRBV18
CDR3: CASSPGTGVAYEQYF

J: TRBJ1-2
V: TRBV2
CDR3: CASIRESGSGYTF

J: TRBJ2-3
V: TRBV19
CDR3: CASSTGHLTDTQYF

J: TRBJ1-1
V: TRBV4-2
CDR3: CASSQDPQDRGLEAFF

J: TRBJ1-2
V: TRBV2
CDR3: CASSERDYGYTF

J: TRBJ1-2
V: TRBV5-1
CDR3: CASSQERQAISGYTF

J: TRBJ1-2
V: TRBV5-1
CDR3: CASLGSSTGAEGYTF

J: TRBJ2-2
V: TRBV15
CDR3: CATSRGGVGNGELFF

J: TRBJ1-5
V: TRBV15
CDR3: CATSMRQGALGQPQHF

J: TRBJ1-1
V: TRBV6-1
CDR3: CASSTRTLNTEAFF

J: TRBJ2-5
V: TRBV7-2
CDR3: CASAGTGGQETQYF

J: TRBJ1-1
V: TRBV29-1
CDR3: CSVEARTGWTEAFF

J: TRBJ1-2
V: TRBV24-1
CDR3: CATSDHIIQGFVRNFNYGYTF

J: TRBJ2-7
V: TRBV6-1
CDR3: CASRQLRTDASYEQYF

J: TRBJ2-3
V: TRBV30
CDR3: CAWSVTDTQYF

J: TRBJ1-1
V: TRBV14
CDR3: CASSQQEGLSGLTEAFF

J: TRBJ2-7
V: TRBV2
CDR3: CASSERGGSEQYF

J: TRBJ2-5
V: TRBV10-3
CDR3: CAISPQGAGKTQYF

J: TRBJ1-2
V: TRBV5-6
CDR3: CASSLSRRVKANYGYTF

J: TRBJ2-5
V: TRBV29-1
CDR3: CSVAPQFSETQYF

J: TRBJ2-7
V: TRBV29-1
CDR3: CSASTTYEQYF

J: TRBJ1-1
V: TRBV30
CDR3: CAWSGLGNTDAFF

J: TRBJ1-1
V: TRBV6-5
CDR3: CASSSGAPTEAFF

J: TRBJ2-7
V: TRBV11-2
CDR3: CASSLSSPGNFYEQYF

J: TRBJ2-2
V: TRBV6-1
CDR3: CASTRWAPGELFF

J: TRBJ1-1
V: TRBV28
CDR3: CASSLLGEDTEAFF

J: TRBJ2-5
V: TRBV12-3/TRBV12-4
CDR3: CASIANEGDQYF

J: TRBJ1-2
V: TRBV19
CDR3: CDSSRGASYGYTF

J: TRBJ1-1
V: TRBV6-5
CDR3: CASNLLPPANTEAFF

J: TRBJ2-5
V: TRBV4-1
CDR3: CASSHPREGWGETQYF

J: TRBJ1-1
V: TRBV7-8
CDR3: CASSFLKGGSTEAFF

J: TRBJ1-2
V: TRBV12-5
CDR3: CASGSPGQHYGYTF

J: TRBJ1-1
V: TRBV18
CDR3: CASSPTPPAMNTEAFF